This note documents a single TCR beta chain sequence. The antigen remains unidentified. Since a much larger clone is just one base distant, this may be a read error. Blood RNA was derived from unsorted whole blood, and germline DNA was extracted too. Making TCR beta cDNA involved around 520 ng total RNA and a constant-region primer. Libraries for TCR beta were built through three nested multiplex PCR rounds, which together made up a slightly modified ARM-PCR procedure. Amplification in the first two PCR rounds was performed using TRBV1-TRBV30 forward primers and a C-beta reverse primer for 10 cycles each. TCRdb reprocessed the multiplex PCR reads via MiXCR and lists one record per CDR3 protein. The sample carries 300,000 to 350,000 distinct CDR3 sequences, 65% recorded once. Germline CDR1 reads SGHAT; CDR2 reads FQNNGV. The CDR3 has 14 residues. The data belong to a study of tumor-infiltrating lymphocytes in primary liver carcinoma. Study details: The study obtained roughly 3.5 to 7.13 million productive TCRbeta reads per sample, similar across tissue types. General observations from the study: Compared with tumor region pairs, tumor-adjacent and tumor-blood pairs overlapped less.

This rearrangement joins TRBV11-2 to TRBJ2-2, with TRBD2 as a possible D gene (6 bases). The sequenced sample consisted of peripheral blood. This receptor was identified in a man aged 35-49 years with primary liver carcinoma and hepatitis B virus infection. The CDR3 nucleotides are TGTGCCAGCTCTGGGAGCCGCGACACCGGGGGGCTGTTTTTT. Its translation: CASSGSRDTGGLFF. The full variable domain, its missing parts supplied by reference TRBV11-2 and TRBJ2-2, is EAGVAQSPRYKIIEKRQSVAFWCNPISGHATLYWYQQILGQGPKLLIQFQNNGVVDDSQLPKDRFSAERLKGVDSTLKIQPAKLEDSAVYLCASSGSRDTGGLFFGEGSRLTVL.